This T cell receptor beta chain was captured in a study of blood T cell repertoires in COVID-19. Overall study: The study drew acute and convalescent COVID-19 samples from the United States, Italy and Spain.

Original handling: Amplification from reference gene primers served as the basis for estimated nucleated cell counts. The method was immunoSEQ multiplex PCR; TCRdb's version includes in-frame clones alone and lacks a portion of them. The V and J calls and clone size come from that table; D and trimming were worked out from the DNA. The sample consists of some 200,000 clones, about 85% of them appearing once. This clone was seen only a few times. Per germline, CDR1 SEHNR and CDR2 FQNEAQ (reference sequence). This CDR3 has 14 amino acids. Trimming shortened V by 6 bases and J by 4 bases, and 15 bases separated the two germline ends.

Sequencing was carried out using peripheral blood. This sequence joins TRBV7-9 and TRBJ1-2, with D maybe TRBD1 (5 bases). The TCR was taken from a man aged 70-80 years with acute or convalescent COVID-19. In DNA, the CDR3 is TGTGCCAGCAGTTCTCAGGGTTACGGCTATGGCTACACCTTC. Its protein is CASSSQGYGYGYTF.